This T cell receptor beta chain is drawn from a study of identifying expanded T cells in peripheral blood. Healthy donors had no documented immune events, such as infections, while sampled. This clone was observed once. Its antigen is undetermined. Trimming cost V 4 bases and J 10 bases; bases outside gene matches: 16. CDR3 size: 16 residues. Germline CDR1 reads LNHDA; CDR2 reads SQIVND (reference sequence). Sequencing used immunoSEQ multiplex PCR; TCRdb keeps in-frame clones, though not all of them. In the table there are about 83,000 clones, 89% of which are singletons. Study-wide results and caveats: Across healthy donors, higher total template counts meant significantly greater roughly 2-week count variance. About 1.2 clones differed between technical replicates, versus approximately 16 and 20 over time.

The chain combines TRBV19 with TRBJ2-1; 7 bases fit TRBD2. The sequencing sample was made of blood. This clonotype originated in a person aged 18 to 75 in good health. CDR3 nucleotide sequence: TGTGCCAGTAGTAACTCGGGGGGAATAGGCGGGATGGAGCAGTTCTTC. It yields the protein CASSNSGGIGGMEQFF.